This paragraph reports one TCR beta chain. Trimming left V 3 bases short and J 6 bases short, with 12 bases between. This CDR3 contains 13 residues. The germline V gene encodes CDR1 LNHDA and CDR2 SQIVND (reference sequence). The protocol was immunoSEQ multiplex PCR, while the TCRdb copy is restricted to in-frame clones and leaves out a portion. The sample has roughly 11,000 clones; roughly 93% are singletons. The data belong to a study of technical replicates of blood from several donors. The receptor was derived from a human donor in good health. The specimen sequenced was PBMCs. This chain joins TRBV19 and TRBJ2-7, with D possibly being TRBD2 (6 bases). The chain's CDR3 is CASSMEGTGEQYF. The DNA of the CDR3 is TGTGCCAGTAGTATGGAGGGGACTGGCGAGCAGTACTTC.